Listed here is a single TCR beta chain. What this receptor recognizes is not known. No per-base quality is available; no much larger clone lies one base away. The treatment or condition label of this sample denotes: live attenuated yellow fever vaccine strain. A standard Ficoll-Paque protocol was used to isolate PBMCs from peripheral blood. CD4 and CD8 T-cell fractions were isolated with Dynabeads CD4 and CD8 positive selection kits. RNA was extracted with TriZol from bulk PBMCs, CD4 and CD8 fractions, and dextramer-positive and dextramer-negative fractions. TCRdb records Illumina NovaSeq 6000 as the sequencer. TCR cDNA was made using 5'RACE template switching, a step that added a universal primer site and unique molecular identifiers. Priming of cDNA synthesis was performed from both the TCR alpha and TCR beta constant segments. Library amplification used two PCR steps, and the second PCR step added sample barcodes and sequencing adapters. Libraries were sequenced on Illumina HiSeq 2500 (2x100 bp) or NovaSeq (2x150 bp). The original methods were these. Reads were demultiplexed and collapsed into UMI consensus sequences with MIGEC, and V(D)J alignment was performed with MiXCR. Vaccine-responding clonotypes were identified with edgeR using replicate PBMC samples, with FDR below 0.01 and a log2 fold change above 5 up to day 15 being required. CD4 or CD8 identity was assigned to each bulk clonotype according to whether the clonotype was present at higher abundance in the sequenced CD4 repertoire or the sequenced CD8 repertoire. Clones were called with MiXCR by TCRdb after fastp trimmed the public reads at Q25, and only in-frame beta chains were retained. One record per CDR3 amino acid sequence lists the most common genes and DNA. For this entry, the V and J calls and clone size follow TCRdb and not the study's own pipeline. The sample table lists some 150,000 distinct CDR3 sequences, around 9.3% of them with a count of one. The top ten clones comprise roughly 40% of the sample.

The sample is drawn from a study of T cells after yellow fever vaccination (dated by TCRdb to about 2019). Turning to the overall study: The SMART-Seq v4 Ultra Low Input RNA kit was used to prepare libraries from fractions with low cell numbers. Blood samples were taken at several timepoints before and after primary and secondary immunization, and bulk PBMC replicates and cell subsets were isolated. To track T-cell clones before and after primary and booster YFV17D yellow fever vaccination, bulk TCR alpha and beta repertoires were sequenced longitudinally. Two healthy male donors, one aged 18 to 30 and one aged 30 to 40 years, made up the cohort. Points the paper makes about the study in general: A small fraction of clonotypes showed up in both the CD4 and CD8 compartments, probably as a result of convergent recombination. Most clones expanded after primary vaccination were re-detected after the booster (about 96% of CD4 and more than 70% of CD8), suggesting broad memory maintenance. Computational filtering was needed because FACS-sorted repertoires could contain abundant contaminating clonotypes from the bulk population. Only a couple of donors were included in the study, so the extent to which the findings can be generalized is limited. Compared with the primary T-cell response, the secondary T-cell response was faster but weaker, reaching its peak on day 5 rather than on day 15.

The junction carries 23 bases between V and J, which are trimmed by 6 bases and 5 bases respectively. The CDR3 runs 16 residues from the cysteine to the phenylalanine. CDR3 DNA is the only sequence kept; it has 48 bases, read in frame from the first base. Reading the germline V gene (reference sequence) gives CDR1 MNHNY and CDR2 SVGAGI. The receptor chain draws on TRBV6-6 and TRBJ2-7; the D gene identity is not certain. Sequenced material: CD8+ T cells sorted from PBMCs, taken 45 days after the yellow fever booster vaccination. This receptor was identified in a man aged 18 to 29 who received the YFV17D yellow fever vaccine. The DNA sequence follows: TGTGCCAGCAGCAAGACGTCGGGCCCATCTTCCGACGAGCAGTACTTC. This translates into CASSKTSGPSSDEQYF.